These T cell receptor beta chains were read from a single sample in a study of T cell responses to AZD1222 COVID-19 vaccine. Profiled with immunoSEQ multiplex PCR; TCRdb holds only in-frame clones, not every one. The sample contains some 31,000 clones, roughly 90% of which appear only once. This sample comprised peripheral blood, obtained 28 days after the second AZD1222 dose. The receptors were sampled from an adult who received the AZD1222 COVID-19 vaccine. Both conserved end residues are part of each CDR3. D genes are given only for firm matches. Where a row states a size, it is once, few, many or the class of an expanded clone; other rows omit it.

TGTGCCAGCAGCTTAGCGGGGGGTGGTCAGCCCCAGCATTTT,CASSLAGGGQPQHF,once,14,-,TRBV7-2,TRBJ1-5
TGTGCCAGCAGCTTCGACCCACCGAACACTGAAGCTTTCTTT,CASSFDPPNTEAFF,-,14,-,TRBV11-1,TRBJ1-1
TGTGCCAGTAGTCCGTTTAGGGGGACGTTAAACATTCAGTACTTC,CASSPFRGTLNIQYF,-,15,-,TRBV19,TRBJ2-4
TGTGCCAGTAGGAGCGGGGGCCGGGACCAGTACTTC,CASRSGGRDQYF,-,12,TRBD2,TRBV19,TRBJ2-5
TGTGCCAGCAGCGTAGGGGGAATGAACAATGAGCAGTTCTTC,CASSVGGMNNEQFF,-,14,-,TRBV9,TRBJ2-1
TGTGCCAGCAGTTATGCAAGGAACACTGAAGCTTTCTTT,CASSYARNTEAFF,-,13,-,TRBV6-5,TRBJ1-1
TGTGCCACCAGCAGAGCCGGGACAGGCCGCAATGAGCAGTTCTTC,CATSRAGTGRNEQFF,-,15,TRBD1,TRBV15,TRBJ2-1
TGTGCCAGTAGTATAGGGGACAGGGTTACCTACAATGAGCAGTTCTTC,CASSIGDRVTYNEQFF,-,16,TRBD1,TRBV19,TRBJ2-1
TGTGCCAGCACTTCTCAGCTAAATTCACCCCTCCACTTT,CASTSQLNSPLHF,once,13,-,TRBV28,TRBJ1-6
TGTGCCAGCAGTCGGGACTCCCAAAGTCATGGCTACACCTTC,CASSRDSQSHGYTF,once,14,-,TRBV2,TRBJ1-2
TGCGCCAGCAGCCAATCGATCACTAGCGGGGGCAACACAGATACGCAGTATTTT,CASSQSITSGGNTDTQYF,-,18,TRBD2,TRBV4-3,TRBJ2-3
TGCGCCAGCAGCTTGGATCCTGGCAGCCAAGAGACCCAGTACTTC,CASSLDPGSQETQYF,-,15,-,TRBV5-1,TRBJ2-5
TGCGCCAGCAGCTTTGGAGGGGGGACCCTCTCCTACAATGAGCAGTTCTTC,CASSFGGGTLSYNEQFF,-,17,-,TRBV5-1,TRBJ2-1
TGTGCCATCTTAAGCACACCTTCATATGCGAGAGGGGAGCTGTTTTTT,CAILSTPSYARGELFF,-,16,-,TRBV10-3,TRBJ2-2
TGTGCCAGCCGTAGCTGGAGCGCAGATACGCAGTATTTT,CASRSWSADTQYF,-,13,-,TRBV7-9,TRBJ2-3
TGTGCCATCAGTGAGTCAGCAGGGACGGGGACCCAGTACTTC,CAISESAGTGTQYF,-,14,-,TRBV10-3,TRBJ2-5
TGTGCCAGTAGTGTCAGGGGGCGCGACTATGGCTACACCTTC,CASSVRGRDYGYTF,large,14,TRBD1,TRBV19,TRBJ1-2
TGTGCCAGCACCGGACTAGAGCACACCGGGGAGCTGTTTTTT,CASTGLEHTGELFF,few,14,TRBD2,TRBV3-1/TRBV3-2,TRBJ2-2
TGTGCCACCAGCAGGACAGGGCTTTATGGCTACACCTTC,CATSRTGLYGYTF,-,13,TRBD1,TRBV15,TRBJ1-2
TGTGCCACCAGCGGGGGGTTTGGACAGGCCCGGAATGAGCAGTTCTTC,CATSGGFGQARNEQFF,-,16,-,TRBV15,TRBJ2-1
TGTGCCAGCAGCCAAGGGACGATGACTGAAGCTTTCTTT,CASSQGTMTEAFF,-,13,-,TRBV3-1/TRBV3-2,TRBJ1-1
TGTGCCAGCAGCCGTCTGATGGAGCAGTTCTTC,CASSRLMEQFF,-,11,-,TRBV5-6,TRBJ2-1
TGTGCCAGCTCGCCCGGGACAGGGCCCAACTATGGCTACACCTTC,CASSPGTGPNYGYTF,-,15,TRBD1,TRBV18,TRBJ1-2
TGTGCCAGCAGTTACCAAGGTATCCTAGCCTACGAGCAGTACTTC,CASSYQGILAYEQYF,-,15,-,TRBV6-5,TRBJ2-7
TGTGCCAGCAGCGTAAGAGCGGGGCGGAGCACAGATACGCAGTATTTT,CASSVRAGRSTDTQYF,few,16,TRBD2,TRBV11-3,TRBJ2-3
TGTGCCAGCAGCCGAGGGGGCGTGGATGGCTACACCTTC,CASSRGGVDGYTF,-,13,TRBD1,TRBV13,TRBJ1-2
TGTGCCAGCAGCCAAGTCGTATACGGGACAAAGAGCTATGGCTACACCTTC,CASSQVVYGTKSYGYTF,-,17,-,TRBV4-2,TRBJ1-2
TGTGCCAGCAGCTTTGATGGGTATGGCTACACCTTC,CASSFDGYGYTF,few,12,-,TRBV7-2,TRBJ1-2
TGTGCCAGCAGCTCCAGAAGGACAGGGCTAGATACGCAGTATTTT,CASSSRRTGLDTQYF,-,15,TRBD1,TRBV7-2,TRBJ2-3
TGTGCCAGCAGTTACGTGGGACTAGCTTACAATGAGCAGTTCTTC,CASSYVGLAYNEQFF,-,15,TRBD2,TRBV6-5,TRBJ2-1
TGTGCCAGCAGCTTCGACAGGGGTTCTGAAGCTTTCTTT,CASSFDRGSEAFF,-,13,TRBD1,TRBV7-9,TRBJ1-1
TGTGCCAGCATCGCCGGAGGGAGAAGGAACACCGGGGAGCTGTTTTTT,CASIAGGRRNTGELFF,-,16,-,TRBV3-1/TRBV3-2,TRBJ2-2
TGTGCCAGCAGGGATAGGGACAGGGCCACCCTCCACTTT,CASRDRDRATLHF,-,13,TRBD1,TRBV5-6,TRBJ1-6